The 11 T cell receptor beta chains listed next were all sequenced from one sample in a study of blood T cell repertoires in COVID-19. Sequencing used immunoSEQ multiplex PCR; TCRdb keeps in-frame clones, though not all of them. Of 250,000 to 300,000 clones detected, around nine tenths appear once; the ten largest clones hold 0.9% to 1.2%. Sequenced: PBMCs or T cells enriched from blood (not recorded which). The source is a woman in her 30s who had recovered from COVID-19.

J is TRBJ1-2 and V is TRBV30; 12 bases align to TRBD1. Per the germline V gene, CDR1 is GTSNPN and CDR2 is SVGIG (reference sequence). CDR3 size: 18 residues. The J segment lost 4 bases and the V segment lost 1 base, leaving 13 bases of the junction unmatched. The CDR3 sequence is CAWSGPGTGGLFVYGYTF. The CDR3 nucleotides read TGTGCCTGGAGTGGCCCCGGGACAGGGGGCCTTTTCGTCTATGGCTACACCTTC.

Only a few counts were recorded for this clone. V usage is TRBV7-9 and J usage is TRBJ2-2; no definite D call. In germline, CDR1 is SEHNR, CDR2 FQNEAQ (reference sequence). This CDR3 comprises 16 residues. V gave up 3 bases and J gave up 2 bases, with 13 bases separating them. The CDR3 protein is CASSFPDGVNTGELFF. The CDR3 region has the DNA TGTGCCAGCAGCTTCCCCGACGGAGTAAACACCGGGGAGCTGTTTTTT.

The rearrangement links TRBV5-4 to TRBJ2-1, with 7 bases fitting TRBD2. Trimming cost V 4 bases and J 1 base; bases outside gene matches: 5. CDR1 and CDR2 from the germline V gene are SGHNT and YYREEE (reference sequence). The CDR3 covers 15 residues. Here the CDR3 reads CASSGGGRSYNEQFF. DNA for the CDR3: TGTGCCAGCAGCGGCGGCGGGAGATCCTACAATGAGCAGTTCTTC.

V and J are TRBV2 and TRBJ2-3, with 9 bases fitting TRBD2. CDR1 is SNHLY and CDR2 is FYNNEI in the germline V gene. V was pared by 6 bases and J by 4 bases, with 11 bases of the junction left unmatched. There are 16 residues in the CDR3. The CDR3 nucleotides are TGTGCCAGCAGCGCTATAGCGGGAGTTGGGTCAGATACGCAGTATTTT. This sequence encodes CASSAIAGVGSDTQYF.

This sequence joins TRBV3-1 (or the pseudogene TRBV3-2) and TRBJ1-1; 10 bases match TRBD1. The V and J ends lost 2 bases and 1 base, in that order; junction bases with no gene match: 1. The CDR3 has 15 amino acids. The germline gives CDR1 LGHDT, CDR2 YNNKEL (reference sequence). The CDR3 region has the DNA TGTGCCAGCAGCCAAAGGGACAGGGGGAACACTGAAGCTTTCTTT. It encodes CASSQRDRGNTEAFF.

This clone appeared once. This chain links TRBV6-5 with TRBJ1-2; 9 nucleotides line up with TRBD1. CDR3 length equals 13 residues. The V gene end was trimmed by 11 bases and the J gene end by 4 bases; junction bases not matched to a gene: 8. Germline loops: CDR1 MNHEY, CDR2 SVGAGI. The CDR3 protein is CAATGGWGYGYTF. The CDR3 coding sequence is TGTGCCGCAACAGGGGGCTGGGGCTATGGCTACACCTTC.

The chain uses TRBV10-3 and TRBJ1-3; 9 bases agree with TRBD1. Unmatched junction bases numbered 10, after V lost 10 bases and J lost 0 bases. CDR3 length: 16 amino acids. CDR1 and CDR2 from the germline V gene are ENHRY and SYGVKD. The CDR3 is CATLQPDRGSGNTIYF. The CDR3 bases are TGTGCCACACTTCAACCGGACAGGGGCTCTGGAAACACCATATATTTT.

The DNA for the CDR3 is TGTGCCAGCAGCCCCAACTCGGGACATTCCATGAACACTGAAGCTTTCTTT. Its protein is CASSPNSGHSMNTEAFF. This chain links TRBV7-3 with TRBJ1-1; perhaps TRBD1 as D (6 bases). The CDR3 loop spans 17 amino acids. V lost 5 bases, J lost 0 bases, and 19 bases lay in between. CDR1 SGHTA and CDR2 FQGTGA come from the germline V gene.

The chain has TRBV4-1 and TRBJ2-1, with 9 bases aligning to TRBD2. From germline, CDR1 is MGHRA and CDR2 YSYEKL. CDR3 length: 16 residues. Germline trimming cut 5 bases from V and 2 bases from J; bases unmatched to any gene: 7. CDR3 sequence reads: CASSFRTSATYNEQFF. The CDR3 nucleotides read TGCGCCAGCAGCTTCCGGACTAGCGCTACCTACAATGAGCAGTTCTTC.

The chain links TRBV14 to TRBJ2-3, with 10 bases aligning to TRBD2. J lost 0 bases, V lost 4 bases, and 4 bases had no gene match. Germline V gene lookup returns CDR1 SGHDN and CDR2 FVKESK. This CDR3 is built from 16 residues. The DNA for the CDR3 is TGTGCCAGCAGCCGCGGACTAGCGGCCAGCACAGATACGCAGTATTTT. Encoded protein: CASSRGLAASTDTQYF. Full variable domain (outside the CDR3, taken from reference TRBV14 and TRBJ2-3): EAGVTQFPSHSVIEKGQTVTLRCDPISGHDNLYWYRRVMGKEIKFLLHFVKESKQDESGMPNNRFLAERTGGTYSTLKVQPAELEDSGVYFCASSRGLAASTDTQYFGPGTRLTVL.

The V call is TRBV7-6, the J call TRBJ1-6; the D gene is possibly TRBD1 (6 bases). Per the germline V gene, CDR1 is SGHVS and CDR2 is FNYEAQ. The length of the CDR3 is 12 residues. V gave up 5 bases and J gave up 14 bases, with 13 bases separating them. The CDR3 coding sequence is TGTGCCAGCAGCCCCCGAGGGGGGGCCCTCCACTTT. Encoded protein: CASSPRGGALHF.